This T cell receptor beta chain emerged from a study of T cells in Graves' hyperthyroidism and ophthalmopathy. Many counts were recorded for this clonotype. CDR1 and CDR2 (germline): LNHDA, SQIVND (reference sequence). This CDR3 spans 13 amino acids. Trimming removed 5 bases from V and 1 base from J, with 5 bases in between. RNA transcripts yielded amplified TCR beta CDR3 regions. When the TCR CDR3 underwent first-round RT-PCR, the HTBI primer set was used. MiXCR was run by TCRdb on the multiplex PCR reads, yielding one entry per CDR3 protein. Of roughly 510,000 distinct CDR3 sequences in the sample, roughly 20% are singletons; the top ten hold around 27%. Those with hyperthyroidism were 18 to 65 years old, newly diagnosed, and ill for under 2 months. Those patients with uncontrolled infection, other autoimmune disease, pregnancy or lactation were excluded. Using around 10 ml of fresh peripheral blood, PBMCs were prepared.

Sequences were obtained from blood. The chain combines TRBV19 with TRBJ2-2; no clear D. This TCR was sampled from a man between 18 and 35 years old with Graves' hyperthyroidism. For the CDR3, the DNA is TGTGCCAGTAGTGACAAGAACACCGGGGAGCTGTTTTTT. Translating gives CASSDKNTGELFF.